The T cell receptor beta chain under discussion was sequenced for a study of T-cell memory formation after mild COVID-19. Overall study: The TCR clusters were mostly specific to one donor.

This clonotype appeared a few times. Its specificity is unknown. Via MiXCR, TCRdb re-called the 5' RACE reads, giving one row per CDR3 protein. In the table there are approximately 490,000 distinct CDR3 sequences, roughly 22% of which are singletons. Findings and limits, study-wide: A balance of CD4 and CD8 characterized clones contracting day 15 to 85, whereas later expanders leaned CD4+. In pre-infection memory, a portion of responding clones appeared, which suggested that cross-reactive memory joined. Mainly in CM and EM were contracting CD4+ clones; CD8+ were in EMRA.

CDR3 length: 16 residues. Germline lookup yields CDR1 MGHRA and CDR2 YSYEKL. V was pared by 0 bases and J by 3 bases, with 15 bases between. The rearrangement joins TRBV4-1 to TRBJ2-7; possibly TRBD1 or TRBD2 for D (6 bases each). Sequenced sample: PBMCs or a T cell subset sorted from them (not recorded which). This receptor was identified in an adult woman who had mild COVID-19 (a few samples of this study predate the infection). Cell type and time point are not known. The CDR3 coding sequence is TGCGCCAGCAGCCAAGACCGGGGGCCGCTTGACTACGAGCAGTACTTC. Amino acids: CASSQDRGPLDYEQYF.